These 13 T cell receptor beta chains were sequenced from one sample in a study of shared T cell receptors in the human thymus. Libraries were prepared by immunoSEQ multiplex PCR; TCRdb keeps only in-frame clonotypes and omits some of them. The data contain 640,000 or so clones, 87% of them singletons. The sample also formed part of further work on human thymus T cells.

Sequencing was carried out using thymocytes. These receptors came from a boy less than two years old with a congenital heart defect.

CDR3 sequence reads: CAWSVPGPLFMNTEAFF. CDR3 nucleotides: TGTGCCTGGAGTGTACCAGGGCCTCTCTTCATGAACACTGAAGCTTTCTTT. This chain links TRBV30 with TRBJ1-1; tentative D call: TRBD1 (5 bases). V dropped 0 bases and J dropped 0 bases, with 17 bases sitting between them. This CDR3 is 17 amino acids long. CDR1 and CDR2 from the germline V gene are GTSNPN and SVGIG (reference sequence).

V is TRBV27 and J is TRBJ1-6, with 7 bases aligning to TRBD1. This CDR3 region has 18 residues. The germline V gene has CDR1 MNHEY and CDR2 SMNVEV (reference sequence). J lost 7 bases, V lost 2 bases, and 14 bases had no gene match. In DNA, the CDR3 is TGTGCCAGCAGTTTAGTGGGGCAGACAGGGAGCGAGAATTCACCCCTCCACTTT. Amino acid sequence: CASSLVGQTGSENSPLHF.

The chain joins TRBV28 to TRBJ1-5, with D possibly matching TRBD1 (6 bases). The germline V and J ends were trimmed by 8 bases and 7 bases, with 21 bases remaining between them. The CDR3 covers 15 residues. Germline V gene sequence: CDR1 MDHEN, CDR2 SYDVKM. DNA of the CDR3: TGTGCCAGCTACCCCCGGGGTACAGGGAGACAGCCCCAGCATTTT. Amino acid sequence: CASYPRGTGRQPQHF. The entire variable domain, with the rest obtained from reference TRBV28 and TRBJ1-5, is as follows: DVKVTQSSRYLVKRTGEKVFLECVQDMDHENMFWYRQDPGLGLRLIYFSYDVKMKEKGDIPEGYSVSREKKERFSLILESASTNQTSMYLCASYPRGTGRQPQHFGDGTRLSIL.

The CDR3 loop is CASSGSGFSYEQYF. The CDR3 DNA reads TGTGCCAGCAGCGGTAGCGGATTCTCCTACGAGCAGTACTTC. V usage is TRBV9 and J usage is TRBJ2-7; D may be TRBD2 (6 bases). Trimming pared 3 bases from V and 0 bases from J, leaving 10 bases between. The CDR3 consists of 14 residues. CDR1 is SGDLS and CDR2 is YYNGEE in the germline V gene.

The gene calls are TRBV25-1 and TRBJ1-1; TRBD1 might be the D (5 bases). V lost 0 bases and J lost 8, with 13 bases in between. CDR3 size: 14 residues. The V gene's germline CDR1 is MGHDK and CDR2 SYGVNS. The CDR3 DNA reads TGTGCCAGCAGTGAATATGCCGGGGGTGGGGAAGCTTTCTTT. Amino acid sequence: CASSEYAGGGEAFF.

Remarks on this clone: Germline and junction disagree at one end, which may indicate a read error. This chain connects TRBV4-3 to TRBJ2-5; 13 bases are a match to TRBD2. The CDR3 has 19 residues. Germline V gene data show CDR1 as LGHNA and CDR2 as YSLEER. CDR3 DNA: TGCGCCAGCAGCCAAGAGGGTCCCGGGACTAGCGGGGACCGAGACCCAGTGAACTTC. It translates to CASSQEGPGTSGDRDPVNF.

This clone was recorded only once. The chain uses TRBV28 and TRBJ1-6; D perhaps matches TRBD1 (5 bases). This CDR3 contains 16 residues. From germline, CDR1 is MDHEN and CDR2 SYDVKM. Trimming cost V 1 base and J 9 bases, with 16 bases left between them. CDR3: CASSLLWQGGSSPLHF. DNA for the CDR3: TGTGCCAGCAGTTTATTGTGGCAGGGAGGTAGTTCACCCCTCCACTTT. Looking up the rest from reference TRBV28 and TRBJ1-6 gives the full variable domain: DVKVTQSSRYLVKRTGEKVFLECVQDMDHENMFWYRQDPGLGLRLIYFSYDVKMKEKGDIPEGYSVSREKKERFSLILESASTNQTSMYLCASSLLWQGGSSPLHFGNGTRLTVT.

The V and J genes are TRBV4-1 and TRBJ1-1, with D maybe TRBD1 (5 bases). V gave up 0 bases and J gave up 1 base, with 12 bases separating them. The CDR3 has 16 residues. From germline, CDR1 is MGHRA and CDR2 YSYEKL. CDR3 sequence reads: CASSQDRGRTNTEAFF. In DNA form, the CDR3 reads TGCGCCAGCAGCCAAGATAGGGGCAGAACGAACACTGAAGCTTTCTTT.

Note on this clone: Other DNA sequences of this sample code for an identical CDR3. Written as DNA, the CDR3 is TGTGCCAGCAGTCGGACAGCCTATAATTCACCCCTCCACTTT. Residues: CASSRTAYNSPLHF. V is TRBV27 and J is TRBJ1-6, with D tentatively TRBD1 (6 bases). V lost 5 bases and J 2 bases, leaving 7 bases between the germline ends. The germline V gene has CDR1 MNHEY and CDR2 SMNVEV (reference sequence). The CDR3 is 14 amino acids.

This clone was observed a single time. V gene TRBV2 combines with J gene TRBJ1-1, with D maybe TRBD1 (6 bases). V shed 0 bases and J shed 1 base, with 18 bases lying between them. Germline V gene lookup returns CDR1 SNHLY and CDR2 FYNNEI. The CDR3 runs to 18 residues. CDR3 region: CASSEANGWDKSNTEAFF. For the CDR3, the DNA is TGTGCCAGCAGTGAAGCTAACGGCTGGGACAAGTCGAACACTGAAGCTTTCTTT.

The chain combines TRBV27 with TRBJ1-2; 7 bases map to TRBD1. The junction had 10 bases not matched to a gene; V was cut back by 5 bases and J by 4 bases. The CDR3 totals 15 residues. Germline CDR1 is MNHEY and CDR2 is SMNVEV (reference sequence). CDR3 residues: CASSEQGLEAYGYTF. CDR3 DNA sequence: TGTGCCAGCAGTGAACAGGGGTTAGAAGCCTATGGCTACACCTTC.

The chain couples TRBV4-1 to TRBJ2-5; D is uncertain. The CDR3 totals 14 residues. V was cut by 1 base and J by 3 bases, with 9 bases left in between. Germline CDR1 is MGHRA and CDR2 is YSYEKL. As DNA, the CDR3 is TGCGCCAGCAGCCAAGTGCGACTGGAAGAGACCCAGTACTTC. It codes for CASSQVRLEETQYF.

V gene TRBV6-4 combines with J gene TRBJ1-2; unclear D gene. This CDR3 region has 13 residues. V was pared by 3 bases and J by 3 bases, with 8 bases between. The germline V gene has CDR1 MRHNA and CDR2 SNTAGT. Here the CDR3 DNA reads TGTGCCAGCAGTGAGGGCAGCTACTATGGCTACACCTTC. Amino acids: CASSEGSYYGYTF.